This T cell receptor beta chain was sequenced for a study of T-cell memory formation after mild COVID-19. Germline V CDR1 and CDR2: GTSNPN, SVGIG (reference sequence). The CDR3 runs to 12 residues. Trimming stripped 3 bases from V and 9 bases from J, with 12 bases between. MiXCR, run by TCRdb on the 5' RACE reads, gives a single entry per CDR3 protein. The sample holds about 540,000 distinct CDR3 sequences, about a fifth seen once. The V gene is TRBV30, the J gene TRBJ1-5, with unresolved D. Sequences were obtained from PBMCs or a T cell subset sorted from them (not recorded which). This clonotype was sampled from an adult woman who had mild COVID-19 (a few samples of this study predate the infection). Cell type and time point are not known. CDR3 DNA sequence: TGTGCCTGGAGCGGGGTTGCCTCGCCCCAGCATTTT. It is translated as CAWSGVASPQHF. The full variable domain, with the rest looked up from reference TRBV30 and TRBJ1-5, is SQTIHQWPATLVQPVGSPLSLECTVEGTSNPNLYWYRQAAGRGLQLLFYSVGIGQISSEVPQNLSASRPQDRQFILSSKKLLLSDSGFYLCAWSGVASPQHFGDGTRLSIL.